A selection of T cell receptor beta chains follows, all from one sample in a study of PD-1 blockade in classical Hodgkin lymphoma. The table came from immunoSEQ multiplex PCR; TCRdb's copy has only in-frame clones and leaves some out. In the table there are about 22,000 clones, roughly 94% of which are singletons. Sequenced sample: peripheral blood mononuclear cells (PBMCs). These receptors originate from a human donor with classical Hodgkin lymphoma. The CDR3 runs from the conserved cysteine through the conserved F or W. The D gene is left open where the match is weak. The size field is filled for only some rows; it gives once, few, many or a size class.

CDR3 protein,CDR3 DNA,J gene,D gene,V gene,clone size
CASSLGPPYGYTF,TGTGCCAGCAGTTTGGGCCCTCCCTATGGCTACACCTTC,TRBJ1-2,.,TRBV27,.
CASSPLGMNTEAFF,TGTGCCAGCAGCCCTCTGGGGATGAACACTGAAGCTTTCTTT,TRBJ1-1,.,TRBV7-8,.
CASSSSSGNTIYF,TGTGCCAGCAGCTCGAGCTCTGGAAACACCATATATTTT,TRBJ1-3,.,TRBV7-2,.
CASVLQGASQETQYF,TGTGCCAGCGTACTACAGGGGGCGAGTCAAGAGACCCAGTACTTC,TRBJ2-5,TRBD1,TRBV2,.
CASSLGIFPTGELFF,TGTGCCAGCAGCTTAGGGATCTTCCCCACCGGGGAGCTGTTTTTT,TRBJ2-2,.,TRBV11-3,.
CASSLDAGLTYEQYF,TGTGCCAGCAGCTTAGACGCAGGCCTCACCTACGAGCAGTACTTC,TRBJ2-7,.,TRBV7-2,.
CASSKVREVTTNEKLFF,TGTGCCAGCAGCAAAGTTAGGGAAGTTACAACTAATGAAAAACTGTTTTTT,TRBJ1-4,.,TRBV21-1,.
CASSLGPVENTEAFF,TGTGCCAGCAGCTTAGGACCAGTAGAGAACACTGAAGCTTTCTTT,TRBJ1-1,.,TRBV7-9,.
CASSYNSDQPQHF,TGTGCCAGCAGTTACAACTCTGATCAGCCCCAGCATTTT,TRBJ1-5,.,TRBV6-6,few
CASSLYAVGQPQHF,TGTGCCAGCAGTTTATACGCGGTTGGCCAGCCCCAGCATTTT,TRBJ1-5,.,TRBV27,.
CASTEDRDHEQYF,TGTGCCAGCACCGAGGACAGGGACCACGAGCAGTACTTC,TRBJ2-7,TRBD1,TRBV6-6,.
CASTRQGAFQETQYF,TGCGCCAGCACACGACAGGGGGCGTTTCAAGAGACCCAGTACTTC,TRBJ2-5,TRBD1,TRBV5-1,.
CASSSLGGGTDTQYF,TGTGCCAGCAGCTCCCTGGGGGGGGGCACAGATACGCAGTATTTT,TRBJ2-3,TRBD2,TRBV7-2,.
CAWSRDRPYGYTF,TGTGCCTGGAGTAGGGACCGACCCTATGGCTACACCTTC,TRBJ1-2,.,TRBV30,.
CASSLSGQGFMNTEAFF,TGTGCCAGCTCTCTTTCGGGACAGGGGTTTATGAACACTGAAGCTTTCTTT,TRBJ1-1,TRBD1,TRBV18,.
CASSAAGGGGYTF,TGTGCCAGCAGTGCGGCGGGGGGCGGTGGCTACACCTTC,TRBJ1-2,.,TRBV7-8,.
CASSSRTGGYGYTF,TGTGCCAGCAGCTCCCGGACAGGGGGCTATGGCTACACCTTC,TRBJ1-2,TRBD1,TRBV5-6,.
CASSRTTGRQETQYF,TGCGCCAGCAGCCGCACTACGGGACGGCAAGAGACCCAGTACTTC,TRBJ2-5,.,TRBV4-1,.
CASSFRGPVFF,TGTGCCAGCAGTTTCCGGGGCCCGGTGTTCTTC,TRBJ2-1,.,TRBV27,.
CASSLNGGGGDTQYF,TGTGCCAGCAGCTTAAACGGGGGGGGCGGAGATACGCAGTATTTT,TRBJ2-3,TRBD2,TRBV7-2,.
CAGRRGSQPQHF,TGTGCCGGTCGCCGGGGATCTCAGCCCCAGCATTTT,TRBJ1-5,.,TRBV28,.
CASDRGEWKTQYF,TGTGCCAGCGACAGGGGGGAGTGGAAGACCCAGTACTTC,TRBJ2-5,.,TRBV21-1,once
CASSQVFYDMSGAYGYTF,TGCGCCAGCAGCCAAGTCTTTTACGATATGTCGGGTGCCTATGGCTACACCTTC,TRBJ1-2,.,TRBV4-1,once
CASSEYQRGYTF,TGTGCCAGCAGTGAATACCAGCGTGGCTACACCTTC,TRBJ1-2,.,TRBV25-1,.
CASSVPGMTNEKLFF,TGTGCCAGCAGCGTGCCAGGGATGACTAATGAAAAACTGTTTTTT,TRBJ1-4,.,TRBV5-5,.
CASSLGGGSQETQYF,TGTGCCAGCAGCTTAGGTGGTGGCAGCCAAGAGACCCAGTACTTC,TRBJ2-5,.,TRBV11-3,.
CATSGQQQETQYF,TGTGCCACCTCGGGGCAACAGCAAGAGACCCAGTACTTC,TRBJ2-5,.,TRBV18,.
CAISAQGKTYEQYF,TGTGCCATCAGTGCGCAGGGGAAAACCTACGAGCAGTACTTC,TRBJ2-7,.,TRBV10-3,.
CASSPRTGRNEQFF,TGTGCCAGCAGCCCTAGGACAGGTCGTAATGAGCAGTTCTTC,TRBJ2-1,TRBD1,TRBV9,.
CASSYAVLMAHYEQYF,TGTGCCAGCAGCTACGCGGTATTGATGGCACATTACGAGCAGTACTTC,TRBJ2-7,.,TRBV7-8,.
CASSLDRAGGQETQYF,TGTGCCAGCAGCTTAGACCGAGCGGGGGGGCAAGAGACCCAGTACTTC,TRBJ2-5,TRBD2,TRBV11-2,.
CASSSGLRRDEQFF,TGTGCCAGCAGCTCGGGACTCCGACGGGATGAGCAGTTCTTC,TRBJ2-1,.,TRBV7-8,.
CASGGNRQGDTGELFF,TGTGCCAGCGGGGGGAATCGACAGGGGGACACCGGGGAGCTGTTTTTT,TRBJ2-2,TRBD1,TRBV11-3,few
CASSLPGSNEQYF,TGTGCCAGCAGCTTACCAGGTTCTAACGAGCAGTACTTC,TRBJ2-7,.,TRBV7-9,few
CAISSSGVDTDTQYF,TGTGCCATCAGCTCAAGCGGGGTAGACACAGATACGCAGTATTTT,TRBJ2-3,TRBD2,TRBV10-3,.
CASSLSGGAYNEQFF,TGTGCCAGCAGCCTCAGCGGGGGGGCCTACAATGAGCAGTTCTTC,TRBJ2-1,TRBD2,TRBV9,.
CASSLVLGGTAGSNSPLHF,TGTGCCAGCAGCTTAGTTTTGGGGGGGACCGCAGGGAGTAATTCACCCCTCCACTTT,TRBJ1-6,.,TRBV7-2,.
CASSLQGDEKLFF,TGTGCCAGCAGCTTACAGGGAGACGAAAAACTGTTTTTT,TRBJ1-4,.,TRBV7-8,.
CASSLRTRPSYEQYF,TGTGCCAGCAGCCTAAGGACCCGACCCTCATACGAGCAGTACTTC,TRBJ2-7,.,TRBV7-2,.
CASNSVRGSTDTQYF,TGTGCCAGTAATAGCGTGAGGGGTAGCACAGATACGCAGTATTTT,TRBJ2-3,.,TRBV19,.
CASSPGGSNQPQHF,TGTGCCAGTTCCCCAGGGGGTAGCAATCAGCCCCAGCATTTT,TRBJ1-5,TRBD1,TRBV9,.
CASSLGPERVAYEQYF,TGTGCCAGCAGCTTAGGGCCCGAGCGGGTGGCGTACGAGCAGTACTTC,TRBJ2-7,.,TRBV7-2,.
CASSETGLARQETQYF,TGCGCCAGCAGTGAGACCGGACTAGCGAGACAAGAGACCCAGTACTTC,TRBJ2-5,TRBD2,TRBV10-1,.
CASSTRTGRDEQYF,TGTGCCAGCAGCACACGGACAGGGCGAGACGAGCAGTACTTC,TRBJ2-7,TRBD1,TRBV7-9,.
CASSIGGAQGAKGYTF,TGTGCCAGTAGTATAGGGGGTGCACAGGGGGCGAAAGGCTACACCTTC,TRBJ1-2,TRBD1,TRBV19,.
CASSVGALSNQPQHF,TGTGCCAGCAGTGTGGGGGCTCTAAGCAATCAGCCCCAGCATTTT,TRBJ1-5,.,TRBV6-1,.
CASSPGPLSYEQYF,TGCGCCAGCAGTCCAGGGCCCCTGTCATACGAGCAGTACTTC,TRBJ2-7,.,TRBV4-3,.
CASSRDRGDPLHF,TGTGCCAGCAGCCGGGACAGGGGGGACCCCCTCCACTTT,TRBJ1-6,TRBD1,TRBV9,.